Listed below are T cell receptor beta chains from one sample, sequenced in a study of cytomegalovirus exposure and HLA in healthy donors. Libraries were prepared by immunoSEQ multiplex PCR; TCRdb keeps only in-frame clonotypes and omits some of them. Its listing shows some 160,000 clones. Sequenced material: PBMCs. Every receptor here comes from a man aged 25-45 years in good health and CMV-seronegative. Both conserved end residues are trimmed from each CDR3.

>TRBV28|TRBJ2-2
AGGASNTGELF
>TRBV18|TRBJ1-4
ASSLTTGADNEKLF
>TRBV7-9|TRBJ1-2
ASSLTSGQLYGYT
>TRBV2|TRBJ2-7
ASVGPISEQY
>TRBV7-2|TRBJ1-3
ASSLGPTSSGNTIY
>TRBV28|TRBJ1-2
ASMAGGYGYT
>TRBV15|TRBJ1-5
ATSSRGVNQPQH
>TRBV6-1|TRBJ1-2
ASREGQGARLGYT
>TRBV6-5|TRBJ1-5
ASSHRDREPQH
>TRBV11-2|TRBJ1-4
ASSLSGSLRRTGAEKLF
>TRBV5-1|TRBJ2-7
ASSLGIAGLPQGYEQY
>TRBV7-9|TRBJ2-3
ASSPGQGTDTQY
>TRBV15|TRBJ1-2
ATSRDDGRPNYGYT
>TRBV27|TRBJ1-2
ASSPLGGPFLDGYT
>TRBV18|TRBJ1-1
ASSPIRGPEAF
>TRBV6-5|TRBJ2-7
ASSYYSGASSYEQY
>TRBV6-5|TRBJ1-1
ASSYNGETEAF
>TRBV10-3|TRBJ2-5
ATGEIQETQY
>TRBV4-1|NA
ASSQGGLAYEQY
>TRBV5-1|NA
ASSTLAGTKSYEQY
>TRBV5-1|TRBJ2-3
ASSWTGTSGRKRTDTQY
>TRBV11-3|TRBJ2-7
ASSSSGSPPEQY
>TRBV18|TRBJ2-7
ASSPPSGRAIEQY
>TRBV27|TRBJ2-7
ASSFTSGSYEQY
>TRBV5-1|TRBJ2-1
ASRRAPVGWLAGPSSYNEQF
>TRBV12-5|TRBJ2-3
ASGLVQVSLGQPGSSTDTQY